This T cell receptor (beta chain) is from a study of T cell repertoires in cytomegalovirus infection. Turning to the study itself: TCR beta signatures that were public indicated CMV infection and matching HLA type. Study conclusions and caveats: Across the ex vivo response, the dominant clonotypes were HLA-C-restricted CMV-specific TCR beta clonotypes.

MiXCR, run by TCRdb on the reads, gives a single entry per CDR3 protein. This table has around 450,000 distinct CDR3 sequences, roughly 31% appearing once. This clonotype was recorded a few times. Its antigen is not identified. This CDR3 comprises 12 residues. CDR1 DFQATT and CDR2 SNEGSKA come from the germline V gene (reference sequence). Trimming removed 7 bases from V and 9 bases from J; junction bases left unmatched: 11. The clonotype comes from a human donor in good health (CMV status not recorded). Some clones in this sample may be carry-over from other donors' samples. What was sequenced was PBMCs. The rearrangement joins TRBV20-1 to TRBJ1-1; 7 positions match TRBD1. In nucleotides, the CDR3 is TGCAGTGACGCCCGACAGGGAGTGAAAGCTTTCTTT. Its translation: CSDARQGVKAFF.